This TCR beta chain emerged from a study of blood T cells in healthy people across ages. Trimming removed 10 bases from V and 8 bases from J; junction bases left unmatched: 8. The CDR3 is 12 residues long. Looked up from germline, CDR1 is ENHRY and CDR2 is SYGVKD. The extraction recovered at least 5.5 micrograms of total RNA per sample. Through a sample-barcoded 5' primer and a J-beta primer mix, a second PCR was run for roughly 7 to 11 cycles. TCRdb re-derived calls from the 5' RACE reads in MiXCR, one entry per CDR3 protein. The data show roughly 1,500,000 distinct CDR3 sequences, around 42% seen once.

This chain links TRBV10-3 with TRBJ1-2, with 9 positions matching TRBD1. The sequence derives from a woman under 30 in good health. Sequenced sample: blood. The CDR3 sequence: CATPGQGDGYTF. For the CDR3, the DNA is TGTGCCACCCCGGGACAGGGAGACGGCTACACCTTC.